The rows below give T cell receptor beta chains drawn from one sample of a study of blood T cell repertoires in COVID-19. This table comes from immunoSEQ multiplex PCR, and its TCRdb copy is limited to in-frame clones, with some not included. The sample contains about 81,000 clones, 85% to 90% of which appear only once. The sample taken for sequencing was peripheral blood. The receptors originated from a woman of 80 years or more with acute or convalescent COVID-19. Each CDR3 is given with its conserved first and last residue. A D gene is named only where the DNA matches it firmly. A row's size may be missing; if present it is once, few, many or a size class.

v_gene,d_gene,abundance,j_gene,CDR3aa,CDR3nt
TRBV5-4,NA,NA,TRBJ2-3,CASSQLAPGDTQYF,TGTGCCAGCAGCCAACTAGCTCCGGGGGATACGCAGTATTTT
TRBV7-2,NA,NA,TRBJ1-1,CASSLPHRGGTEAFF,TGTGCCAGCAGCTTACCCCATCGGGGGGGCACTGAAGCTTTCTTT
TRBV18,NA,once,TRBJ1-3,CASSPTQDASGNTIYF,TGTGCCAGCTCACCCACACAGGACGCGTCTGGAAACACCATATATTTT
TRBV5-4,NA,NA,TRBJ2-5,CASSPKGGQETQYF,TGTGCCAGCAGCCCTAAGGGGGGGCAAGAGACCCAGTACTTC
TRBV11-2,NA,NA,TRBJ2-7,CASSTNEQYF,TGTGCCAGCAGCACTAACGAGCAGTACTTC
TRBV5-6,TRBD1,NA,TRBJ1-5,CASSLTGGPQWPQHF,TGTGCCAGCAGCTTAACAGGGGGCCCACAATGGCCCCAGCATTTT
TRBV20-1,TRBD1,NA,TRBJ1-1,CSASPGGEAFF,TGCAGTGCTTCCCCAGGGGGGGAAGCTTTCTTT
TRBV12-3/TRBV12-4,NA,NA,TRBJ1-5,CASSLSTDQPQHF,TGTGCCAGCAGTTTATCAACTGATCAGCCCCAGCATTTT
TRBV3-1/TRBV3-2,TRBD2,NA,TRBJ2-7,CASSPSGSSSYEQYF,TGTGCCAGCAGTCCTAGCGGGTCCAGCTCCTACGAGCAGTACTTC
TRBV6-5,TRBD1,NA,TRBJ1-2,CASRTQGVARYGYTF,TGTGCCAGCAGAACACAGGGGGTCGCCCGCTATGGCTACACCTTC
TRBV18,TRBD1,NA,TRBJ1-1,CASSPNSGTDTEAFF,TGTGCCAGCTCACCAAACTCAGGGACAGACACTGAAGCTTTCTTT
TRBV7-2,TRBD1,NA,TRBJ2-3,CASSLGPRGLSTDTQYF,TGTGCCAGCAGCTTGGGCCCCAGGGGGCTTAGCACAGATACGCAGTATTTT
TRBV2,NA,NA,TRBJ1-4,CASSVGRGFNEKLFF,TGTGCCAGCAGTGTTGGTAGGGGGTTTAATGAAAAACTGTTTTTT
TRBV5-1,NA,NA,TRBJ2-1,CASSPPRGLNEQFF,TGCGCCAGCAGCCCGCCGAGAGGACTAAATGAGCAGTTCTTC
TRBV7-2,TRBD2,NA,TRBJ2-3,CASSSTSIGDTQYF,TGTGCCAGCAGCTCGACTAGCATAGGAGATACGCAGTATTTT
TRBV19,NA,NA,TRBJ1-6,CASRRLGNSPLHF,TGTGCCAGTAGACGACTAGGGAATTCACCCCTCCACTTT
TRBV2,NA,NA,TRBJ1-2,CASSMYTGSCTF,TGTGCCAGCAGTATGTACACAGGGTCTTGCACCTTC
TRBV7-4,NA,NA,TRBJ1-5,CASTIGTPYSNQPQHF,TGTGCCAGCACAATCGGGACACCGTATAGCAATCAGCCCCAGCATTTT
TRBV7-9,NA,once,TRBJ2-1,CASSLFSGYNEQFF,TGTGCCAGCAGCTTATTCTCGGGGTACAATGAGCAGTTCTTC
TRBV11-2,NA,NA,TRBJ1-2,CASSIQQGLGGYTF,TGTGCCAGCAGCATACAGCAGGGGTTAGGAGGCTACACCTTC
TRBV5-1,TRBD2,NA,TRBJ2-1,CASSFPGTSGIPVNEQFF,TGCGCCAGCAGCTTCCCCGGGACTAGCGGGATTCCGGTCAATGAGCAGTTCTTC
TRBV7-2,TRBD1,NA,TRBJ2-7,CASSLSPGQGVRSYEQYF,TGTGCCAGCAGCTTAAGCCCGGGACAGGGGGTAAGGTCCTACGAGCAGTACTTC
TRBV12-3/TRBV12-4,TRBD2,NA,TRBJ2-1,CATRLASYNEQFF,TGTGCCACTCGACTAGCGTCTTACAATGAGCAGTTCTTC
TRBV7-9,NA,NA,TRBJ1-2,CASSLGGATGTGYTF,TGTGCCAGCAGCTTAGGAGGGGCAACAGGGACTGGCTACACCTTC
TRBV19,NA,NA,TRBJ1-3,CASTPGEAGNTIYF,TGTGCCAGTACCCCCGGGGAGGCTGGAAACACCATATATTTT
TRBV6-2/TRBV6-3,NA,NA,TRBJ2-7,CASSDTYEQYF,TGTGCCAGCAGTGACACCTACGAGCAGTACTTC
TRBV7-2,NA,NA,TRBJ2-6,CASSLARPSGANVLTF,TGTGCCAGCAGCTTAGCGCGGCCCTCTGGGGCCAACGTCCTGACTTTC
TRBV5-1,NA,NA,TRBJ2-5,CASSTGTEYQETQYF,TGCGCCAGCAGCACCGGGACTGAGTACCAAGAGACCCAGTACTTC